Following are 30 T cell receptor beta chains from one sample sequenced in a study of cytomegalovirus exposure and HLA in healthy donors. Sequencing used immunoSEQ multiplex PCR; TCRdb keeps in-frame clones, though not all of them. The data contain 160,000 or so clones, more than 70% of them singletons. Sequenced input: PBMCs. These receptors all stem from a man under 40 in good health and CMV-seropositive.

In nucleotides, the CDR3 is TGTGCCAGCAGTTTTTCAGGAGCCAAAAACATTCAGTACTTC. Residues: CASSFSGAKNIQYF. The chain couples TRBV28 to TRBJ2-4; D remains ambiguous. CDR1 and CDR2 from the germline V gene are MDHEN and SYDVKM. CDR3 size: 14 residues. V was shortened by 3 bases and J by 0 bases, with 6 bases between the two germline ends.

V usage is TRBV30 and J usage is TRBJ2-7, with 8 nucleotides matching TRBD1. The CDR3 totals 12 residues. With 7 bases clipped from V and 9 bases from J, the junction kept 11 bases outside the gene matches. The V gene's germline CDR1 is GTSNPN and CDR2 SVGIG (reference sequence). The DNA for the CDR3 is TGTGCCTTGTGGACAGGGAGCATCCGGCAGTACTTC. Translation gives CALWTGSIRQYF.

This clone was seen a handful of times. The V and J genes are TRBV27 and TRBJ1-2; D is possibly TRBD1 (6 bases). Per germline, CDR1 MNHEY and CDR2 SMNVEV (reference sequence). V was pared by 8 bases and J by 3 bases, with 10 bases between. The CDR3 consists of 12 residues. The CDR3 here is CASRRGHYGYTF. The DNA of the CDR3 is TGTGCCAGCCGCAGGGGCCACTATGGCTACACCTTC.

V is TRBV4-3 and J is TRBJ1-5; 7 nucleotides agree with TRBD1. This CDR3 comprises 16 residues. Germline V CDR1 and CDR2: LGHNA, YSLEER. Germline trimming cut 0 bases from V and 1 base from J; bases unmatched to any gene: 3. CDR3: CASSQEGGPSNQPQHF. Here the CDR3 DNA reads TGCGCCAGCAGCCAAGAAGGGGGCCCGAGCAATCAGCCCCAGCATTTT.

The chain is built from TRBV29-1 and TRBJ1-4; D possibly corresponds to TRBD1 (6 bases). There are 14 residues in the CDR3. The ends were cut back, 6 bases at V and 1 base at J, with 12 bases in the middle. Germline CDR1 reads SQVTM; CDR2 reads ANQGSEA. Here the CDR3 reads CSVATGLTNEKLFF. CDR3 nucleotide sequence: TGCAGCGTGGCGACAGGCCTAACTAATGAAAAACTGTTTTTT. Full variable domain (outside the CDR3, taken from reference TRBV29-1 and TRBJ1-4): SAVISQKPSRDICQRGTSLTIQCQVDSQVTMMFWYRQQPGQSLTLIATANQGSEATYESGFVIDKFPISRPNLTFSTLTVSNMSPEDSSIYLCSVATGLTNEKLFFGSGTQLSVL.

The V gene is TRBV30, the J gene TRBJ1-3, with a possible D match to TRBD1 (6 bases). The V and J ends lost 2 bases and 4 bases respectively, with 12 bases between them. The CDR3 runs 14 residues. Germline CDR1 GTSNPN, CDR2 SVGIG (reference sequence). The CDR3 loop is CAWSTGSSGNTIYF. CDR3 in DNA: TGTGCCTGGAGTACAGGGTCTTCCGGAAACACCATATATTTT.

The chain couples TRBV28 to TRBJ1-5; D gene ambiguous. The CDR3 consists of 14 residues. Germline V lookup: CDR1 MDHEN, CDR2 SYDVKM. V was shortened by 6 bases and J by 0 bases, with 9 bases between the two germline ends. The CDR3 DNA is TGTGCCAGCAGCTACGATTATAGCAATCAGCCCCAGCATTTT. This translates into CASSYDYSNQPQHF.

The rearrangement uses TRBV4-1 and TRBJ2-1, with TRBD2 matching over 7 bases. Germline V gives CDR1 MGHRA, CDR2 YSYEKL. With 0 bases clipped from V and 5 bases from J, the junction kept 7 bases outside the gene matches. CDR3 length: 16 residues. CDR3 nucleotides: TGCGCCAGCAGCCAAGATTACGGGCTAGCGGACAATGAGCAGTTCTTC. Translated, it gives CASSQDYGLADNEQFF.

This clone was found once. The rearrangement joins TRBV6-5 to TRBJ1-2; the D gene is possibly TRBD1 (5 bases). The CDR3 length is 12 residues. The germline V gene encodes CDR1 MNHEY and CDR2 SVGAGI. V lost 8 bases and J 8 bases, leaving 15 bases between the germline ends. Here the CDR3 reads CASSGRPGGYTF. The CDR3 DNA reads TGTGCCAGCTCAGGGCGCCCCGGGGGCTACACCTTC.

This clone occurred once. This sequence joins TRBV29-1 and TRBJ1-2; TRBD1 is a possible D gene (6 bases). V was trimmed by 6 bases and J by 5 bases, leaving 13 bases between them. CDR1 and CDR2 from the germline V gene are SQVTM and ANQGSEA. The CDR3 sequence is 12 residues long. Here the CDR3 reads CSVTEGDYGYTF. The CDR3 bases are TGCAGCGTGACCGAGGGGGATTATGGCTACACCTTC.

V usage is TRBV7-2 and J usage is TRBJ2-3, with D perhaps matching TRBD1 (6 bases). Germline CDR1 and CDR2: SGHTA and FQGNSA. CDR3 length equals 15 residues. The ends were cut back, 2 bases at V and 1 base at J, with 10 bases in the middle. The CDR3 nucleotides are TGTGCCAGCAGCTTACGACAGGACCGCACAGATACGCAGTATTTT. It is translated as CASSLRQDRTDTQYF.

This chain connects TRBV11-2 to TRBJ2-1; 7 bases line up with TRBD2. J gave up 3 bases and V 1 base, and 3 bases lay outside the gene matches. The CDR3 covers 15 residues. Germline V gene sequence: CDR1 SGHAT, CDR2 FQNNGV. The CDR3 sequence is CASSLGGGSYNEQFF. CDR3 coding DNA: TGTGCCAGCAGCTTAGGGGGCGGGAGCTACAATGAGCAGTTCTTC.

The J gene is TRBJ1-1, the V gene TRBV6-1, with D possibly TRBD1 on 5 matching bases. The ends were cut back, 5 bases at V and 7 bases at J, with 14 bases in the middle. Germline V CDR1 and CDR2: MNHNS, SASEGT. This CDR3 contains 13 residues. In nucleotides, the CDR3 is TGTGCCAGCAGTACCCGACAGAGCCTTGAAGCTTTCTTT. It specifies CASSTRQSLEAFF.

The genes are TRBV7-2 and TRBJ2-7, with 8 bases identical to TRBD1. CDR1 is SGHTA and CDR2 is FQGNSA in the germline V gene. With 0 bases clipped from V and 2 bases from J, the junction kept 6 bases outside the gene matches. This CDR3 contains 16 residues. CDR3 DNA sequence: TGTGCCAGCAGCTTAGCGTCAGGGGGCTCCCCCTACGAGCAGTACTTC. Translated, it gives CASSLASGGSPYEQYF.

The chain is built from TRBV2 and TRBJ2-3; no clear D. Trimming stripped 4 bases from V and 10 bases from J, with 9 bases between. This CDR3 has 11 residues. Germline V CDR1 and CDR2: SNHLY, FYNNEI. CDR3 sequence: CASSVRLAQYF. The CDR3 bases are TGTGCCAGCAGTGTCAGGCTGGCGCAGTATTTT.

This chain links TRBV7-9 with TRBJ2-7; possible D gene TRBD2, 6 bases. The CDR3 covers 13 residues. CDR1 is SEHNR, CDR2 FQNEAQ, per germline (reference sequence). V shed 5 bases and J shed 1 base, with 9 bases lying between them. CDR3 DNA sequence: TGTGCCAGCAGCCCGGGACTTTCCTACGAGCAGTACTTC. Its protein product is CASSPGLSYEQYF.

The chain uses TRBV19 and TRBJ1-2; 7 bases line up with TRBD1. CDR1 and CDR2 (germline): LNHDA, SQIVND (reference sequence). V shed 3 bases, J shed 13 bases, and the junction held 11 bases outside the gene matches. CDR3 length: 13 residues. The CDR3 region is CASSIGQANRRTF. The CDR3 DNA sequence: TGTGCCAGTAGTATTGGACAGGCCAATCGGCGCACCTTC.

The J gene is TRBJ1-5, the V gene TRBV5-8; D is possibly TRBD1 (6 bases). Trimming took off 4 bases at V and 0 bases at J, with 17 bases between the two ends. Germline CDR1 is SGHTS and CDR2 is YDEGEE. This CDR3 has 17 amino acids. DNA for the CDR3: TGTGCCAGCAGCCTGGCCCAGGGGATACCTAGCAATCAGCCCCAGCATTTT. Translation gives CASSLAQGIPSNQPQHF.

The chain is built from TRBV6-5 and TRBJ1-5; 7 nucleotides align to TRBD1. The CDR3 is made up of 15 amino acids. Germline CDR1 reads MNHEY; CDR2 reads SVGAGI. The J segment lost 6 bases and the V segment lost 4 bases, leaving 9 bases of the junction unmatched. The CDR3 bases are TGTGCCAGCAGTTCCAAGACAGGGCGGTTTCAGCCCCAGCATTTT. Its translation: CASSSKTGRFQPQHF.

This clone has only a few counts. This sequence joins TRBV5-4 and TRBJ1-1; a possible D gene is TRBD1 (5 bases). Trimming took off 4 bases at V and 8 bases at J, with 12 bases between the two ends. The CDR3 runs 12 residues. Looked up from germline, CDR1 is SGHNT and CDR2 is YYREEE (reference sequence). Written as DNA, the CDR3 is TGTGCCAGCAGCGACCTAAAGGGGGAAGCTTTCTTT. It yields the protein CASSDLKGEAFF.

V and J are TRBV28 and TRBJ2-4, with a weak D call TRBD2 (5 bases). This CDR3 has 20 residues. Germline CDR1 reads MDHEN; CDR2 reads SYDVKM. V was cut by 5 bases and J by 4 bases, with 30 bases left in between. The CDR3 nucleotides are TGTGCCAGCAGTACCGCCGTCGCGACAAGAGGGAGAAACTGGAAAAACATTCAGTACTTC. As protein: CASSTAVATRGRNWKNIQYF.

The chain combines TRBV19 with TRBJ2-5, with 12 bases matching TRBD2. CDR1 and CDR2 (germline): LNHDA, SQIVND (reference sequence). Losses at the gene ends were 3 bases for V and 5 bases for J; bases not matched to a gene: 7. CDR3 length equals 16 residues. CDR3 sequence: CASSIQTSGGPETQYF. CDR3 nucleotide sequence: TGTGCCAGTAGTATCCAGACTAGCGGGGGCCCGGAGACCCAGTACTTC.

The chain joins TRBV30 to TRBJ1-3; no reliable D call. The CDR3 is 15 amino acids. The V and J ends lost 0 bases and 0 bases respectively, with 9 bases between them. The V gene's germline CDR1 is GTSNPN and CDR2 SVGIG (reference sequence). The CDR3 is CAWSVLGASGNTIYF. Written as DNA, the CDR3 is TGTGCCTGGAGTGTACTGGGAGCCTCTGGAAACACCATATATTTT. The full variable domain, completed using reference TRBV30 and TRBJ1-3, is SQTIHQWPATLVQPVGSPLSLECTVEGTSNPNLYWYRQAAGRGLQLLFYSVGIGQISSEVPQNLSASRPQDRQFILSSKKLLLSDSGFYLCAWSVLGASGNTIYFGEGSWLTVV.

The gene calls are TRBV7-6 and TRBJ2-7, with 10 bases lining up with TRBD1. The germline CDR1 and CDR2 sequences are SGHVS and FNYEAQ. This CDR3 is 15 amino acids long. Trimming took 4 bases from V and 7 from J; bases not matched to a gene: 10. The chain's CDR3 is CASSWGAGQGSEQYF. CDR3 nucleotides: TGTGCCAGCAGCTGGGGGGCGGGACAGGGGTCAGAGCAGTACTTC.

The chain uses TRBV5-1 and TRBJ2-1; no firm D call. V was shortened by 0 bases and J by 11 bases, with 6 bases between the two germline ends. The CDR3 is made up of 11 amino acids. CDR1 and CDR2 (germline): SGHRS, YFSETQ. CDR3 protein: CASSLAQKQFF. CDR3 sequence (DNA): TGCGCCAGCAGCTTGGCCCAGAAGCAGTTCTTC.

This chain links TRBV7-2 with TRBJ2-7, with 9 bases matching TRBD2. Trimming removed 1 base from V and 2 bases from J; junction bases left unmatched: 9. CDR3 size: 17 residues. In germline, CDR1 is SGHTA, CDR2 FQGNSA. CDR3 coding DNA: TGTGCCAGCAGCTTAGTAGTAACTAGCGGGCGAACCTACGAGCAGTACTTC. Its protein is CASSLVVTSGRTYEQYF.

This clone was seen a few times. The chain couples TRBV18 to TRBJ1-4, with 7 positions matching TRBD1. Germline assignment: CDR1 KGHSH and CDR2 LQKENI. This CDR3 is 15 amino acids long. J lost 9 bases, V lost 4 bases, and 11 bases had no gene match. The CDR3 nucleotides are TGTGCCAGCTCACTGAATACAGGGGCGGGTAAAAAACTGTTTTTT. Encoded protein: CASSLNTGAGKKLFF.

This chain connects TRBV28 to TRBJ2-7; unclear D gene. V lost 2 bases to trimming and J lost 3 bases, with 14 bases between them. The germline V gene has CDR1 MDHEN and CDR2 SYDVKM. There are 15 residues in the CDR3. The CDR3 is CASSLRSTGFYEQYF. CDR3 bases: TGTGCCAGCAGTTTACGTAGTACTGGTTTCTACGAGCAGTACTTC.

V usage is TRBV5-1 and J usage is TRBJ2-7; D unresolved. The CDR3 is 16 amino acids. CDR1 is SGHRS, CDR2 YFSETQ, per germline. Trimming pared 0 bases from V and 0 bases from J, leaving 13 bases between. The CDR3 loop is CASSLEPYPSSYEQYF. The DNA for the CDR3 is TGCGCCAGCAGCTTGGAGCCGTACCCGAGCTCCTACGAGCAGTACTTC.

CDR3 DNA: TGTGCCAGCAGGTCAACCCTCCGCGGCGTCTCTGGAAACACCATATATTTT. It translates to CASRSTLRGVSGNTIYF. The V gene is TRBV11-2, the J gene TRBJ1-3; D not resolved. V was clipped by 6 bases and J by 0 bases, with 18 bases between them. There are 17 residues in the CDR3. The germline gives CDR1 SGHAT, CDR2 FQNNGV.